This passage covers 27 T cell receptor beta chains from one sample sequenced in a study of control samples from healthy donors and cancer patients. Method: immunoSEQ multiplex PCR; TCRdb's copy keeps in-frame clones and lacks some. The table shows more than 95,000 clones, with approximately 92% occurring only once. The specimen sequenced was PBMCs. All receptors derive from a man older than 75 with head and neck cancer.

This clone is a singleton in its sample. The V and J genes are TRBV4-1 and TRBJ2-3; D tentatively fits TRBD1 or TRBD2 (6 bases each). This CDR3 region has 17 residues. From germline, CDR1 is MGHRA and CDR2 YSYEKL. Trimming pared 3 bases from V and 2 bases from J, leaving 18 bases between. The CDR3 is CASSHRTGARSTDTQYF. The DNA for the CDR3 is TGCGCCAGCAGCCATCGGACGGGGGCCCGATCCACAGATACGCAGTATTTT.

The chain employs TRBV7-8 and TRBJ1-1, with D hard to call. The CDR3 sequence is 13 residues long. V was shortened by 1 base and J by 3 bases, with 6 bases between the two germline ends. The germline V gene encodes CDR1 SGHVS and CDR2 FQNEAQ. The CDR3 coding sequence is TGTGCCAGCAGCTTAGGGGGTGACACTGAAGCTTTCTTT. This translates into CASSLGGDTEAFF. The complete variable domain, with remaining parts taken from reference TRBV7-8 and TRBJ1-1, reads GAGVSQSPRYKVAKRGQDVALRCDPISGHVSLFWYQQALGQGPEFLTYFQNEAQLDKSGLPSDRFFAERPEGSVSTLKIQRTQQEDSAVYLCASSLGGDTEAFFGQGTRLTVV.

The chain recombines TRBV30 with TRBJ2-2; 7 positions agree with TRBD2. The germline V gene has CDR1 GTSNPN and CDR2 SVGIG (reference sequence). The CDR3 is made up of 14 amino acids. Unmatched junction bases numbered 8, after V lost 5 bases and J lost 5 bases. The CDR3 DNA follows: TGTGCCTGGTCCCGATGGGGGGGGACCGGGGAGCTGTTTTTT. Its translation is CAWSRWGGTGELFF.

V is TRBV19 and J is TRBJ1-5; D is uncertain. With 5 bases removed from V and 5 bases from J, the gap between germline ends came to 7 bases. This CDR3 is built from 12 residues. In germline, CDR1 is LNHDA, CDR2 SQIVND (reference sequence). CDR3: CASSFIDQPQHF. CDR3 coding DNA: TGTGCCAGTAGTTTCATTGATCAGCCCCAGCATTTT.

This clone occurred once. The chain employs TRBV5-3 and TRBJ1-3; D is undetermined. TRBV5-3 is designated an ORF whose function remains uncertain. CDR3 size: 17 residues. The V gene lost 0 bases and the J gene lost 4 bases, with 17 bases spanning the gap. CDR3 sequence: CARSLAVKDPTGNTIYF. The CDR3 nucleotides are TGTGCCAGAAGCTTGGCCGTAAAGGACCCTACGGGAAACACCATATATTTT.

This chain connects TRBV18 to TRBJ2-5; TRBD2 aligns across 7 bases. CDR1 is KGHSH and CDR2 is LQKENI in the germline V gene. Trimming removed 1 base from V and 5 bases from J; junction bases left unmatched: 10. The CDR3 runs 16 residues. Written as DNA, the CDR3 is TGTGCCAGCTCACCACGGGAGGGCGCAGGTGGGGAGACCCAGTACTTC. It yields the protein CASSPREGAGGETQYF. The full variable domain, rest sourced from reference TRBV18 and TRBJ2-5, is NAGVMQNPRHLVRRRGQEARLRCSPMKGHSHVYWYRQLPEEGLKFMVYLQKENIIDESGMPKERFSAEFPKEGPSILRIQQVVRGDSAAYFCASSPREGAGGETQYFGPGTRLLVL.

The genes are TRBV27 and TRBJ2-7; 7 bases are a match to TRBD1. Germline values: CDR1 MNHEY, CDR2 SMNVEV (reference sequence). V shed 5 bases, J shed 4 bases, and the junction held 8 bases outside the gene matches. CDR3 length equals 14 residues. The CDR3 loop reads CASSATGTQYEQYF. In DNA form, the CDR3 reads TGTGCCAGCAGTGCGACAGGGACACAATACGAGCAGTACTTC.

The CDR3 nucleotides are TGTGCCAGCAGTTTACAGGCGAACTATGGCTACACCTTC. This gives the protein CASSLQANYGYTF. The rearrangement uses TRBV12-3 or TRBV12-4 and TRBJ1-2, with D hard to call. CDR3 length equals 13 residues. V was pared by 2 bases and J by 2 bases, with 6 bases between.

This chain links TRBV2 with TRBJ1-1; unclear D gene. The germline gives CDR1 SNHLY, CDR2 FYNNEI. V lost 4 bases, J lost 5 bases, and 11 bases lay in between. The CDR3 contains 13 residues. In DNA, the CDR3 is TGTGCCAGCAGTGTGGGTGTAGGAACTGAAGCTTTCTTT. Translation: CASSVGVGTEAFF.

The chain combines TRBV30 with TRBJ1-1; 8 bases map to TRBD1. With V trimmed by 3 bases and J by 1 base, 4 bases remained unmatched. CDR3 length equals 14 residues. CDR1 and CDR2 from the germline V gene are GTSNPN and SVGIG (reference sequence). CDR3 region: CAWRGDRRNTEAFF. The CDR3 DNA reads as TGTGCCTGGAGAGGGGACAGGAGGAACACTGAAGCTTTCTTT.

The V gene is TRBV10-1, the J gene TRBJ2-1, with 12 bases that match TRBD2. Per germline, CDR1 WNHNN and CDR2 SYGVQD (reference sequence). The CDR3 is 15 amino acids. The junction had 5 bases not matched to a gene; V was cut back by 2 bases and J by 9 bases. The CDR3 region has the DNA TGCGCCAGCAGTGAGCGGCTAGCGGGGGGGATTGAGCAGTTCTTC. It codes for CASSERLAGGIEQFF.

The rearrangement joins TRBV10-1 to TRBJ2-1, with TRBD2 matching over 13 bases. This CDR3 has 19 residues. V trimming: 2 bases; J trimming: 0 bases; junction bases outside the gene matches: 7. Germline CDR1 is WNHNN and CDR2 is SYGVQD (reference sequence). CDR3 nucleotide sequence: TGCGCCAGCAGTGAGGGGACTAGCGGGGCAATGAGCTCCTACAATGAGCAGTTCTTC. Translating gives CASSEGTSGAMSSYNEQFF.

This clone was picked up one time. The chain couples TRBV4-1 to TRBJ1-1; 7 bases fit TRBD1. Germline lookup yields CDR1 MGHRA and CDR2 YSYEKL. V trimming: 7 bases; J trimming: 1 base; junction bases outside the gene matches: 9. The length of the CDR3 is 15 residues. The CDR3, as DNA: TGCGCCAGCACCGAGACGACAGGGCCGAACACTGAAGCTTTCTTT. It codes for CASTETTGPNTEAFF.

This clone was found once. The chain recombines TRBV27 with TRBJ2-1; the match to TRBD2 covers 7 bases. This CDR3 is 15 amino acids long. Unmatched junction bases numbered 7, after V lost 6 bases and J lost 2 bases. CDR1 and CDR2 from the germline V gene are MNHEY and SMNVEV (reference sequence). CDR3 amino acids: CASSLGAGTYNEQFF. In DNA, the CDR3 is TGTGCCAGCAGCCTCGGAGCGGGAACCTACAATGAGCAGTTCTTC.

This chain connects TRBV19 to TRBJ1-1; D call uncertain. The CDR3 runs to 13 residues. V was trimmed by 7 bases and J by 4 bases, leaving 13 bases between them. Germline CDR1 LNHDA, CDR2 SQIVND (reference sequence). The CDR3 spells CASIDHGSTEAFF. The CDR3 nucleotides are TGTGCCAGTATTGACCATGGGAGCACTGAAGCTTTCTTT.

This clone came up once. This chain connects TRBV10-2 to TRBJ1-2, with D possibly being TRBD1 (6 bases). CDR3 length: 15 residues. Trimming cost V 1 base and J 5 bases, with 14 bases left between them. Germline V gives CDR1 WSHSY, CDR2 SAAADI. CDR3 in amino acids: CASSEFLTGAYGYTF. The CDR3 region has the DNA TGCGCCAGCAGTGAGTTCCTGACAGGCGCGTATGGCTACACCTTC.

The gene calls are TRBV30 and TRBJ2-3, with D perhaps matching TRBD2 (6 bases). Deletions cut 0 bases from V and 0 bases from J, with 13 bases between. The germline V gene has CDR1 GTSNPN and CDR2 SVGIG (reference sequence). This CDR3 comprises 16 residues. The CDR3 is CAWSVWGEPSTDTQYF. The CDR3 DNA reads TGTGCCTGGAGTGTATGGGGGGAGCCTAGCACAGATACGCAGTATTTT.

The chain recombines TRBV29-1 with TRBJ2-1; D remains unclear. The CDR3 covers 12 residues. V was pared by 3 bases and J by 11 bases, with 14 bases between. Germline V gene data show CDR1 as SQVTM and CDR2 as ANQGSEA. The CDR3 DNA reads as TGCAGCGTTGATTTGCTGCCAGAGCAGCAGTTCTTC. This encodes CSVDLLPEQQFF.

The J gene is TRBJ2-1, the V gene TRBV5-1; the match to TRBD2 covers 11 bases. The CDR3 is 18 amino acids. The V gene's germline CDR1 is SGHRS and CDR2 YFSETQ. The V segment lost 0 bases and the J segment 4 bases; nucleotides outside the gene matches: 9. The CDR3 reads CASSLALAGGRVYNEQFF. The CDR3 DNA sequence: TGCGCCAGCAGCTTGGCCTTAGCGGGAGGGAGGGTTTACAATGAGCAGTTCTTC.

This chain's CDR3 is CASSLMDATNEKLFF. The CDR3 DNA follows: TGTGCCAGCAGTCTCATGGATGCAACTAATGAAAAACTGTTTTTT. The chain has TRBV6-2 or TRBV6-3 and TRBJ1-4, with unresolved D. Germline V lookup: CDR1 MNHEY, CDR2 SVGEGT. This CDR3 has 15 residues. V shed 5 bases and J shed 0 bases, with 10 bases lying between them.

The chain couples TRBV11-3 to TRBJ2-1; 7 bases agree with TRBD1. The CDR3 spans 14 residues. The germline CDR1 and CDR2 sequences are SGHNT and YENEEA. V lost 4 bases and J lost 6; bases outside the gene matches: 6. CDR3 loop: CASSSRQGFNEQFF. Here the CDR3 DNA reads TGTGCCAGCAGCTCCCGACAGGGTTTCAATGAGCAGTTCTTC.

The chain uses TRBV7-9 and TRBJ2-7, with a possible D match to TRBD1 (7 bases). Germline CDR1 reads SEHNR; CDR2 reads FQNEAQ (reference sequence). With 4 bases removed from V and 3 bases from J, the gap between germline ends came to 13 bases. The CDR3 has 14 residues. The CDR3, as DNA: TGTGCCAGCAGCTCTGACAGGGAGGACTACGAGCAGTACTTC. This encodes CASSSDREDYEQYF.

This chain uses TRBV19 with TRBJ1-5, with D possibly TRBD1 on 6 matching bases. Germline V gene lookup returns CDR1 LNHDA and CDR2 SQIVND (reference sequence). The CDR3 extends over 13 amino acids. The V end lost 5 bases, the J end lost 4 bases, and 9 bases lay between the germline ends. The DNA of the CDR3 is TGTGCCAGTAGTCGAGGACAGAATCAGCCCCAGCATTTT. Its translation: CASSRGQNQPQHF.

The gene calls are TRBV7-6 and TRBJ2-1, with 9 bases aligning to TRBD2. Germline loops: CDR1 SGHVS, CDR2 FNYEAQ. Trimming removed 2 bases from V and 10 bases from J; junction bases left unmatched: 12. The CDR3 runs 16 residues. CDR3 residues: CASSLSSAGGRREQFF. Here the CDR3 DNA reads TGTGCCAGCAGCTTATCGTCAGCGGGAGGAAGACGCGAGCAGTTCTTC.

This chain uses TRBV5-5 with TRBJ2-2; the match to TRBD1 covers 9 bases. Germline V gene sequence: CDR1 SGHKS, CDR2 YYEKEE (reference sequence). The J segment lost 7 bases and the V segment lost 4 bases, leaving 8 bases of the junction unmatched. This CDR3 has 15 amino acids. The DNA of the CDR3 is TGTGCCAGCAGCCTTACAGGGGGCGCAGGCGGGGAGCTGTTTTTT. As protein: CASSLTGGAGGELFF. The full variable domain, in which reference TRBV5-5 and TRBJ2-2 provide the parts outside the CDR3, is DAGVTQSPTHLIKTRGQQVTLRCSPISGHKSVSWYQQVLGQGPQFIFQYYEKEERGRGNFPDRFSARQFPNYSSELNVNALLLGDSALYLCASSLTGGAGGELFFGEGSRLTVL.

CDR3 DNA sequence: TGCGCCAGCAGTGAGTCCTTGGCGGGCACAGATACGCAGTATTTT. Translated: CASSESLAGTDTQYF. The chain employs TRBV10-2 and TRBJ2-3; D remains ambiguous. Trimming left V 0 bases short and J 1 base short, with 8 bases between. This CDR3 is 15 amino acids long. Per germline, CDR1 WSHSY and CDR2 SAAADI.

The DNA for the CDR3 is TGTGCCACCAGCAGAGGACAGGAAAATGAAAAACTGTTTTTT. Its protein is CATSRGQENEKLFF. The chain recombines TRBV15 with TRBJ1-4, with a possible D match to TRBD1 (6 bases). The CDR3 extends over 14 amino acids. Germline assignment: CDR1 LNHNV and CDR2 YYDKDF (reference sequence). V was shortened by 1 base and J by 5 bases, with 8 bases between the two germline ends.